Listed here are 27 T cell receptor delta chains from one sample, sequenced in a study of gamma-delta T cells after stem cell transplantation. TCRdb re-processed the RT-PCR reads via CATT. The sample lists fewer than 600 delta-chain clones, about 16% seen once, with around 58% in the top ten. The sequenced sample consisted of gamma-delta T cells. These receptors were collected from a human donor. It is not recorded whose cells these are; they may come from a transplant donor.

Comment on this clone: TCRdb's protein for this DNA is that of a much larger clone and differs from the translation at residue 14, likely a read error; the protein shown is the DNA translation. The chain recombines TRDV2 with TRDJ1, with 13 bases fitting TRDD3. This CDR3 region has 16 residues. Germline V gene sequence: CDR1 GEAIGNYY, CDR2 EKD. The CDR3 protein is CACDKLGDTYTDKPIF. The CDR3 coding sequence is TGTGCCTGTGACAAACTGGGGGATACGTACACCGATAAACCCATCTTT.

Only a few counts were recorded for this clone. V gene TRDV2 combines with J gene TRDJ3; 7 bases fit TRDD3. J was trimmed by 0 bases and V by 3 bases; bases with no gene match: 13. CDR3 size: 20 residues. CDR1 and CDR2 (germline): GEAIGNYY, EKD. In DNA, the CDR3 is TGTGCCTGTGACCGTATCTCTACTGGGGACACCTCCTGGGACACCCGACAGATGTTTTTC. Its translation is CACDRISTGDTSWDTRQMFF.

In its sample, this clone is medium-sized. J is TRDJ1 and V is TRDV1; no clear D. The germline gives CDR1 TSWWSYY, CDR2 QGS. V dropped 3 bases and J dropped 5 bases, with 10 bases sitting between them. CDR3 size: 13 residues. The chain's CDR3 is CALGDPSADKLIF. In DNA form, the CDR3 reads TGTGCTCTTGGGGACCCCAGTGCTGATAAACTCATCTTT.

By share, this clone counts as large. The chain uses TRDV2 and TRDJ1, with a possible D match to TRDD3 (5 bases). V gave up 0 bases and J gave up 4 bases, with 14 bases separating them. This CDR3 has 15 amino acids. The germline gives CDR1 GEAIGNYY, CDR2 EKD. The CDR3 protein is CACDTVLERSDKLIF. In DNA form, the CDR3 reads TGTGCCTGTGACACCGTACTGGAGAGGAGCGATAAACTCATCTTT.

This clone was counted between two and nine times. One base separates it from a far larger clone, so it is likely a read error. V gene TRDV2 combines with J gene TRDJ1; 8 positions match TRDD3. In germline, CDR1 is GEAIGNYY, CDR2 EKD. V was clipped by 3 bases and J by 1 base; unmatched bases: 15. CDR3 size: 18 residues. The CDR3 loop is CACDGLGGSDFRTDKLIF. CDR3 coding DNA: TGTGCCTGTGACGGGCTTGGGGGATCGGATTTTCGCACCGATAAACTCATCTTT.

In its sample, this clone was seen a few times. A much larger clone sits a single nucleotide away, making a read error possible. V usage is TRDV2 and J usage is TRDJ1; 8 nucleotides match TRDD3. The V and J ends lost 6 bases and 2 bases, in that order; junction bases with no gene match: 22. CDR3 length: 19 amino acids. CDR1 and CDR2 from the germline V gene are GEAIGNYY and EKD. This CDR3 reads CACNLVRTGGPGGTDKLIF. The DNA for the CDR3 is TGTGCCTGTAACTTAGTTCGTACTGGGGGCCCGGGAGGGACCGATAAACTCATCTTT.

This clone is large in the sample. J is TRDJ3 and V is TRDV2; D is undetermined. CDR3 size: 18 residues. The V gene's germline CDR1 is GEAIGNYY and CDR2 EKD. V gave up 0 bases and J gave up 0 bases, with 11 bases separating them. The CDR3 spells CACDTGVASSWDTRQMFF. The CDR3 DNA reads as TGTGCCTGTGACACCGGAGTCGCTAGCTCCTGGGACACCCGACAGATGTTTTTC.

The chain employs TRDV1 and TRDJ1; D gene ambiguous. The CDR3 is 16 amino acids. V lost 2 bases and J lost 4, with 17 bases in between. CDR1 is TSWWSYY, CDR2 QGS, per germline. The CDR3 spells CALGEVEDGYGDKLIF. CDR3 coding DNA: TGTGCTCTTGGGGAAGTCGAGGATGGCTACGGCGATAAACTCATCTTT.

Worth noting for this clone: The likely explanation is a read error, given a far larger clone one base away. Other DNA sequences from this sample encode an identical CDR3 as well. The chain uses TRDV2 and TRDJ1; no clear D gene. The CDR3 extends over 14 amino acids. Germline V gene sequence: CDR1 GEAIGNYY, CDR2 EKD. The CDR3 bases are TGTGCCTGCGACACCGTGGGCCAAGCCGATAAACTCATCTTT. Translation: CACDTVGQADKLIF.

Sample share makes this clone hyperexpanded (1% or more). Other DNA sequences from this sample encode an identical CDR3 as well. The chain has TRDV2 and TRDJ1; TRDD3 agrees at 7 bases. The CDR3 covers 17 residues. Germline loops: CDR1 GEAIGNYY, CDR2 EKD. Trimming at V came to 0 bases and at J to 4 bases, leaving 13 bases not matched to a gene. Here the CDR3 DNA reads TGTGCCTGTGACACCGTACTGGGGCGACAACAAAACGATAAACTCATCTTT. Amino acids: CACDTVLGRQQNDKLIF.

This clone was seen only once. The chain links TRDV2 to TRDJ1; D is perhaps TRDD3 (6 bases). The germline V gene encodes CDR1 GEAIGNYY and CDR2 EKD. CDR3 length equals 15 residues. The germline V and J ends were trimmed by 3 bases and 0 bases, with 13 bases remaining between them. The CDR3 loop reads CACDPLLGYTDKLIF. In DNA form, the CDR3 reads TGTGCCTGTGACCCCTTACTGGGCTACACCGATAAACTCATCTTT.

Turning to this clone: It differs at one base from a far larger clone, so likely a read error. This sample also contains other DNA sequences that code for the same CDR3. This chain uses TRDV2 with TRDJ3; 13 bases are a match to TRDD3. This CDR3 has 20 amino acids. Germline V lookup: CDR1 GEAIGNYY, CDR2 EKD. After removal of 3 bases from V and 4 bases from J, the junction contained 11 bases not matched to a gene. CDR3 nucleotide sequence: TGTGCCTGTGACTCTATACTGGGGGATACGCAGTCTTGGGACACCCGACAGATGTTTTTC. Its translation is CACDSILGDTQSWDTRQMFF.

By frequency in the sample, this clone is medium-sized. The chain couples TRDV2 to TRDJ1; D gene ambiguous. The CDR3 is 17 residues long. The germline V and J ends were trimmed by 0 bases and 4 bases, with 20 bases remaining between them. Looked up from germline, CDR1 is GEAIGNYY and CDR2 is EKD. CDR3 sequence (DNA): TGTGCCTGTGACACCGTATCGGGGCCTTTAAGCAACGATAAACTCATCTTT. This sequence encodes CACDTVSGPLSNDKLIF.

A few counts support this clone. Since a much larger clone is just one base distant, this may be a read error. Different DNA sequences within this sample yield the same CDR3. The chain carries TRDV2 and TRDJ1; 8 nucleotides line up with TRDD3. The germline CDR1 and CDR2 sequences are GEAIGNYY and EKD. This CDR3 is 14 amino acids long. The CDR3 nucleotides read TGTGCCTGCGACAGACTGGGGGCCGTCGATAAACTCATCTTT. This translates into CACDRLGAVDKLIF.

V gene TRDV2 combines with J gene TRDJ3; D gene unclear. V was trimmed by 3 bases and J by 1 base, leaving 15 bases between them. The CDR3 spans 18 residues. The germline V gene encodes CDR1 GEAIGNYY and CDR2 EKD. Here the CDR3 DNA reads TGTGCCTGTGACTCCCTGAAGGCACTGTCCTGGGACACCCGACAGATGTTTTTC. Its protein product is CACDSLKALSWDTRQMFF.

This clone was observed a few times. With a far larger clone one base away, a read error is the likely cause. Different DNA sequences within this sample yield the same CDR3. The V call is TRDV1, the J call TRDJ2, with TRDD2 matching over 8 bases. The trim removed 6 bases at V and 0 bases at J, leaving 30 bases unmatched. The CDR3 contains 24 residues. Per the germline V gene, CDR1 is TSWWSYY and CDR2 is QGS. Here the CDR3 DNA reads TGTGCTCTTGGAGAAGGTTTGTCTGGTAGGATACTTCCTACCTACCCCGCTTTGACAGCACAACTCTTCTTT. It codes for CALGEGLSGRILPTYPALTAQLFF.

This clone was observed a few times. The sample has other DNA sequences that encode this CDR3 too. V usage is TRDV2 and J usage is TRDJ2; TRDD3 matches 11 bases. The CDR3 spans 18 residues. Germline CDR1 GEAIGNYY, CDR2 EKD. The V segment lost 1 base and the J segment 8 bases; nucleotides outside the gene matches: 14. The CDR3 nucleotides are TGTGCCTGTGACACGGTGGGGGATACGCTTTCGAGACCGGCACAACTCTTCTTT. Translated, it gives CACDTVGDTLSRPAQLFF.

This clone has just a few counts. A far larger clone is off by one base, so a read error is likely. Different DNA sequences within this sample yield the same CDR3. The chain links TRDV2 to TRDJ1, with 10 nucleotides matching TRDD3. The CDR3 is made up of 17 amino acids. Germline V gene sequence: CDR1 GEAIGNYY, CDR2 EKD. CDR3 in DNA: TGTGCCTGTGACACTTTACTGGGGGATCCTCACACCGATAAGCTCATCTTT. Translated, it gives CACDTLLGDPHTDKLIF.

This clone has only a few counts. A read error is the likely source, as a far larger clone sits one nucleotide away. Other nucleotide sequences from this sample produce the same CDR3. CDR3 residues: CACDTVLGRQQNDKLIF. CDR3 coding DNA: TGTGCCTGTGACACCGTTCTGGGGCGACAACAAAACGATAAACTCATCTTT. The chain is built from TRDV2 and TRDJ1; D is perhaps TRDD3 (6 bases). Germline-derived CDR1 and CDR2 are GEAIGNYY and EKD. V dropped 0 bases and J dropped 4 bases, with 20 bases sitting between them. The CDR3 is 17 residues long.

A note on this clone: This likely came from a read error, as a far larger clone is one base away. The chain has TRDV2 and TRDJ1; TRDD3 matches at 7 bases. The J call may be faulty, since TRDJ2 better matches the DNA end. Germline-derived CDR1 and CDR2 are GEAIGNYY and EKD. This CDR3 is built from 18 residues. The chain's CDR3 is CACDSVLGSRPYTDKLFF. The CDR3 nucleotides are TGTGCCTGTGACAGTGTACTGGGGTCCCGCCCGTACACCGATAAACTCTTCTTT.

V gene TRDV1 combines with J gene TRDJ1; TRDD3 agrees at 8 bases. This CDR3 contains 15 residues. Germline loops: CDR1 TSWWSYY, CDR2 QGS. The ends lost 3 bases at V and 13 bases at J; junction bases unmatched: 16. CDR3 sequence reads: CALGDPRGYRSRPIF. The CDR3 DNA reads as TGTGCTCTTGGGGACCCTCGGGGATACCGGAGTCGACCCATCTTT.

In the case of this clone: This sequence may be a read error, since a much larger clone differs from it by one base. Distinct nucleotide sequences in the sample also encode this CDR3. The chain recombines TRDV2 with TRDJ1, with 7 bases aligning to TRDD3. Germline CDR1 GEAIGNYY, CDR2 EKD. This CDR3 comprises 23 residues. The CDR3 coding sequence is TGTGCCTGTGACACCGTCCGTCCTAATGGAGGCTCACTGGGGATAGACTACACTGATAAACTCATCTTT. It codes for CACDTVRPNGGSLGIDYTDKLIF.

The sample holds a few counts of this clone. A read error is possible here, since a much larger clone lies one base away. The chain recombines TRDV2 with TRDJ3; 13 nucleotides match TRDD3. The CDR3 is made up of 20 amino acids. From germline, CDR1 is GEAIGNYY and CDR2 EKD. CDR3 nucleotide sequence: TGTGCCTGTGACCTTACTGGGGGATACGCGGAGTCCTGGGACGCCCGACAGATGTTTTTC. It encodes CACDLTGGYAESWDARQMFF.

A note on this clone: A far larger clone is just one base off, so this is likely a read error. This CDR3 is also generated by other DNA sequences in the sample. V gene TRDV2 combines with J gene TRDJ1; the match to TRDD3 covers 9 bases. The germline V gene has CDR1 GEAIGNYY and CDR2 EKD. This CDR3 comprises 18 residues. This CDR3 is CACDSLLGDPSYTDKLIF. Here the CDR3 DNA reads TGCGCCTGTGACTCCCTACTGGGGGACCCCTCGTACACCGATAAACTCATCTTT.

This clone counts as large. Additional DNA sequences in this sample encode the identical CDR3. This CDR3 reads CACDLTGGYAESWDTRQMFF. The CDR3 bases are TGTGCCTGTGACCTTACTGGGGGATACGCGGAGTCCTGGGACACCCGACAGATGTTTTTC. The chain couples TRDV2 to TRDJ3, with 13 bases lining up with TRDD3. Trimming removed 3 bases from V and 1 base from J; junction bases left unmatched: 8. Per germline, CDR1 GEAIGNYY and CDR2 EKD. The CDR3 length is 20 residues.

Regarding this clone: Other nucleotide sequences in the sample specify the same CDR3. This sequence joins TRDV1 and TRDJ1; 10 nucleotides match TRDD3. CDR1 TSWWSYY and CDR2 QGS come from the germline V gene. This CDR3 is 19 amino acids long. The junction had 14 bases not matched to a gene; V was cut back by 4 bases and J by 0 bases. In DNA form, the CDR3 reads TGTGCTCTTGGGGGTCATGGAAGGGGGATACGTCGGGACACCGATAAACTCATCTTT. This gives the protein CALGGHGRGIRRDTDKLIF.

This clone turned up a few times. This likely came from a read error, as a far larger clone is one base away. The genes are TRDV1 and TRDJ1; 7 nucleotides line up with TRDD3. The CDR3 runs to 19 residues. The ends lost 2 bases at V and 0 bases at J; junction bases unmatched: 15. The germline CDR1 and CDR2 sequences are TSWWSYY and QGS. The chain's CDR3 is CALGEITVGYRFYTDKLIF. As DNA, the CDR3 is TGTGCTCTTGGGGAAATAACTGTGGGATACCGATTTTACACCGATAAACTCATCTTT.